The clone carrying this T cell receptor beta chain was detected once. The entry originates in a study of blood T cell repertoires in COVID-19. Whole-study context: COVID-19 samples, acute and convalescent, were from the United States, Italy and Spain. T cells, B-cell-depleted T cells, or PBMCs provided the cDNA or gDNA that served as material.

Original methodology: Scientists estimated how many nucleated cells there were by amplifying reference gene primers. Data came from immunoSEQ multiplex PCR; TCRdb stores just in-frame clones and leaves some out. From that table come the V and J calls and clone size; the DNA was used to work out D and trimming. Among 230,000 or so clones listed, more than 70% were seen once. Trimming took off 4 bases at V and 10 bases at J, with 15 bases between the two ends. The CDR3 has 12 residues. Germline CDR1 reads SGHKS; CDR2 reads YYEKEE (reference sequence). The TCR was taken from a man in his forties or fifties with active or convalescent COVID-19. The sequencing input was peripheral blood. The chain employs TRBV5-5 and TRBJ2-7; D unclear. CDR3 amino acids: CASSPDLQSQYF. The CDR3 DNA reads as TGTGCCAGCAGCCCCGATTTACAGTCTCAGTACTTC.